Listed below are T cell receptor beta chains from one sample, sequenced in a study of blood T cells in healthy people across ages. One entry per CDR3 protein, called by TCRdb with MiXCR from the 5' RACE reads. Of roughly 1.7 million distinct CDR3 sequences detected, roughly 32% appear once; the ten largest clones hold around 10%. What was sequenced was blood. These TCRs come from a woman in her twenties or thirties in good health. CDR3s include the opening cysteine and the closing phenylalanine or tryptophan. D genes are given only for firm matches. Size is stated for part of the rows, as once, few or many counts, or as a class when the clone is expanded.

>few|TRBD2|TRBV5-4|TRBJ2-7
TGTGCCAGCAGCTTGGGGACTAGCGGGAGGCGGTGGGAGCAGTACTTC
CASSLGTSGRRWEQYF
>NA|TRBD2|TRBV7-2|TRBJ2-3
TGTGCCAGCAGCTTCCGGGACTACCCAGGAGCAGATACGCAGTATTTT
CASSFRDYPGADTQYF
>NA|NA|TRBV30|TRBJ2-5
TGTGCCTGGAGTGTACCCGGGCCGAGGGCCCAGTACTTC
CAWSVPGPRAQYF
>few|TRBD1|TRBV20-1|TRBJ1-2
TGCAGTGCTTGGGACAGGGGAAGCTATGGCTACACCTTC
CSAWDRGSYGYTF
>NA|NA|TRBV10-3|TRBJ1-4
TGTGCCACCCGGGACACTTTTAATGAAAAACTGTTTTTT
CATRDTFNEKLFF
>NA|NA|TRBV9|TRBJ2-7
TGTGCCAGCAGCGTCTTCCGGCAGATCGAGTACGAGCAGTACTTC
CASSVFRQIEYEQYF
>NA|TRBD1|TRBV27|TRBJ2-7
TGTGCCAGCAGTTTACGGGGACAGGTCTCAAGCGAGCAGTACTTC
CASSLRGQVSSEQYF
>NA|TRBD1|TRBV20-1|TRBJ1-6
TGCAGTGCTAGAGAAGTGGCAGGGGGTGGGTCACCCCGCCACTTT
CSAREVAGGGSPRHF
>NA|NA|TRBV27|TRBJ1-2
TGTGCCAGCAGTTTATACGTCGGGGGAAGCAGTGGCTACACCTTC
CASSLYVGGSSGYTF
>NA|NA|TRBV15|TRBJ2-2
TGTGCCACCAGCAGAGACTTACTACTTGACACCGGGGAGCTGTTTTTT
CATSRDLLLDTGELFF
>few|TRBD1|TRBV2|TRBJ1-5
TGTGCCAGCAGGGCGGGACAGAGGAATAGCAATCAGCCCCAGCATTTT
CASRAGQRNSNQPQHF
>few|NA|TRBV28|TRBJ1-6
TGTGCCAGCAGTTTTAAAGCAGGGGTTTATTCACCCCTCCACTTT
CASSFKAGVYSPLHF
>NA|NA|TRBV6-2/TRBV6-3|TRBJ1-2
TGCGCCAGCACCGACACGGGGAAGCGGAGTGGCTACACCTTC
CASTDTGKRSGYTF
>NA|NA|TRBV2|TRBJ2-1
TGTGCCAGCATTCGAACTAGCTCCTACAATGAGCAGTTCTTC
CASIRTSSYNEQFF
>many|TRBD2|TRBV20-1|TRBJ2-3
TGCAGTGCTGGCGATGTTTGCGGGGGGGCTAGCACAGATACGCAGTATTTT
CSAGDVCGGASTDTQYF